This paragraph covers one T cell receptor (beta chain) sequence. Its antigen is not known. The data are from a study of CD8 T cells in ankylosing spondylitis. General study findings and limits: For ankylosing spondylitis blood, a TCR beta motif of about eight highly homologous variants appeared characteristic.

Using quantitative 5'-RACE with molecular barcodes, the authors made TCR beta libraries. One entry per CDR3 protein results from TCRdb running MiXCR on the 5' RACE reads. The data hold fewer than 750,000 distinct CDR3 sequences, with around 20% observed a single time. The V gene's germline CDR1 is MGHRA and CDR2 YSYEKL. Trimming cost V 1 base and J 4 bases; bases outside gene matches: 6. The CDR3 has 16 residues. The J gene is TRBJ2-3, the V gene TRBV4-1; 9 bases fit TRBD1. Sequences were obtained from blood, either unsorted or a sorted T cell fraction (not recorded which). The clonotype originates from a male donor with ankylosing spondylitis. CDR3 region: CASSQGPGQGSDTQYF. The CDR3 DNA follows: TGCGCCAGCAGCCAAGGTCCGGGACAGGGATCAGATACGCAGTATTTT.